This TCR beta chain was sequenced during a study of T cell repertoires in cytomegalovirus infection. Study details: It was the public TCR beta signatures that indicated both CMV infection and matching HLA type.

With regard to this clonotype: Its antigen is not known.

TCRdb itself ran the reads through MiXCR, one entry per CDR3 protein. The repertoire holds 150,000 to 200,000 distinct CDR3 sequences, with 20% to 25% as singletons. Per the germline V gene, CDR1 is MNHEY and CDR2 is SMNVEV (reference sequence). V lost 6 bases, J lost 3 bases, and 3 bases stayed unmatched. The CDR3 spans 15 residues. The TCR was taken from a human donor in good health (CMV status not recorded). Some clones in this sample may be carry-over from other donors' samples. The chain combines TRBV27 with TRBJ2-1; 12 nucleotides line up with TRBD1. The sample here was CD8+ T cells from cultured PBMCs, taken from culture after CMV antigen stimulation. The CDR3 spells CASRGQGAFYNEQFF. CDR3 sequence (DNA): TGTGCCAGCAGGGGACAGGGGGCCTTCTACAATGAGCAGTTCTTC.